This TCR beta chain was sequenced during a study of OX40 agonist ivuxolimab in advanced cancers. V was trimmed by 2 bases and J by 6 bases, leaving 11 bases between them. The CDR3 extends over 13 amino acids. Germline CDR1 and CDR2: GTSNPN and SVGIG (reference sequence). Sequenced by immunoSEQ multiplex PCR; TCRdb stores in-frame clones only, minus some. The sample shows tens of thousands of clones, approximately 80% of them seen only once. Sequencing was performed on CD4+ or CD8+ T cells sorted from blood, taken in a trial of the OX40 agonist ivuxolimab. This chain connects TRBV30 to TRBJ1-5; the D is unclear. The TCR comes from an adult with an advanced solid tumor such as melanoma, head and neck, liver or kidney cancer. The CDR3 nucleotides are TGTGCCTGGAGTTCAACAGCGCGTCAGCCCCAGCATTTT. Its protein product is CAWSSTARQPQHF.